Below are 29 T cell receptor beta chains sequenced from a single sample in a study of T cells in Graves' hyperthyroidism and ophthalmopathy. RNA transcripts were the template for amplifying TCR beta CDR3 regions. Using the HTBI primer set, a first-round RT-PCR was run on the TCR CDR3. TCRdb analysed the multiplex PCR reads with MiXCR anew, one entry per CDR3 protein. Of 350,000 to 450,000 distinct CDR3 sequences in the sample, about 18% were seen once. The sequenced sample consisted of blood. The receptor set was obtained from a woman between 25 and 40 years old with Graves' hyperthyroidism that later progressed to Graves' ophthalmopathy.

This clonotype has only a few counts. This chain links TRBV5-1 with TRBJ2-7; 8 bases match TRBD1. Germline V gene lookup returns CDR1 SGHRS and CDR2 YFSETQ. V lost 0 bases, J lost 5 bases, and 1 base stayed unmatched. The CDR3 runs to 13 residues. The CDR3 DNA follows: TGCGCCAGCAGCTTGGGGGACAGGAACGAGCAGTACTTC. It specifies CASSLGDRNEQYF.

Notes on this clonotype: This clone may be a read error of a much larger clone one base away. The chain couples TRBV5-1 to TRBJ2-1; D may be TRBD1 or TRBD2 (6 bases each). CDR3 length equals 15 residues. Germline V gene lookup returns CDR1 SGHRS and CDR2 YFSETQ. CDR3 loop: CTSSPRGDAYNEQFF. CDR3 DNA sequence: TGCACCAGCAGCCCTAGGGGGGACGCCTACAATGAGCAGTTCTTC.

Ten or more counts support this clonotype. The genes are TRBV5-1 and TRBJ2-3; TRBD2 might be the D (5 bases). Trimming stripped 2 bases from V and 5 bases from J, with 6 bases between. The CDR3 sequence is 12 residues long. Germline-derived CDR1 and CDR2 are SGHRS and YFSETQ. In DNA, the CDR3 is TGCGCCAGCAGCTTCGGGGAAGATACGCAGTATTTT. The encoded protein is CASSFGEDTQYF.

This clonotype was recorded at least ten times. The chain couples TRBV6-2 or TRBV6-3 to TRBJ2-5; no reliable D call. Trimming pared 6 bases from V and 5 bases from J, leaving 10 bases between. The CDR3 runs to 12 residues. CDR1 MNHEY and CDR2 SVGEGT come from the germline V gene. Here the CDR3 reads CASSYTRETQYF. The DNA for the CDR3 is TGTGCCAGCAGCTATACGCGCGAGACCCAGTACTTC.

The CDR3 is CASTKGPSSNYGYTF. The CDR3 coding sequence is TGCGCCAGCACCAAAGGACCCTCCTCCAACTATGGCTACACCTTC. The V gene is TRBV5-1, the J gene TRBJ1-2; unclear D gene. The V gene's germline CDR1 is SGHRS and CDR2 YFSETQ. Trimming removed 6 bases from V and 2 bases from J, with 17 bases in between. The CDR3 is 15 amino acids.

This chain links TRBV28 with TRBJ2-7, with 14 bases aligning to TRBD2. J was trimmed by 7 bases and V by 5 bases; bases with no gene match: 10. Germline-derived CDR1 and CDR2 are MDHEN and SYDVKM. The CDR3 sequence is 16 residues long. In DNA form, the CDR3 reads TGTGCCAGCAGTCTTGATCCGGGACTAGCGGGAGATGAGCAGTACTTC. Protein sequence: CASSLDPGLAGDEQYF. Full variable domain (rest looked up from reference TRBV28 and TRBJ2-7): DVKVTQSSRYLVKRTGEKVFLECVQDMDHENMFWYRQDPGLGLRLIYFSYDVKMKEKGDIPEGYSVSREKKERFSLILESASTNQTSMYLCASSLDPGLAGDEQYFGPGTRLTVT.

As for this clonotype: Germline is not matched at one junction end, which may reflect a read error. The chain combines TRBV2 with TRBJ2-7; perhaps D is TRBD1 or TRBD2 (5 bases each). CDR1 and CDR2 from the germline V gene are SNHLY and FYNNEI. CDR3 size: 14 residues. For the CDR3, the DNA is TGTACCAGCAGAAGGGACGAAAATGCCTACGAGCAGTACTTC. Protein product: CTSRRDENAYEQYF.

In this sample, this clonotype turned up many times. The CDR3 loop reads CASSLVGGPASTDTQYF. The DNA of the CDR3 is TGTGCCAGCAGCTTAGTCGGGGGGCCGGCTAGCACAGATACGCAGTATTTT. The rearrangement joins TRBV7-9 to TRBJ2-3, with TRBD2 as a possible D gene (7 bases). Germline CDR1 and CDR2: SEHNR and FQNEAQ (reference sequence). This CDR3 is built from 17 residues. With 1 base removed from V and 0 bases from J, the gap between germline ends came to 14 bases.

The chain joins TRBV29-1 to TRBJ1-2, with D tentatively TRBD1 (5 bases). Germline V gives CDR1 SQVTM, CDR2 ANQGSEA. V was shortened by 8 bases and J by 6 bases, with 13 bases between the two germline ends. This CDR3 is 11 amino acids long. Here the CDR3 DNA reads TGCAGCTTGAGGCAGGGAAATGGCTACACCTTC. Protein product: CSLRQGNGYTF.

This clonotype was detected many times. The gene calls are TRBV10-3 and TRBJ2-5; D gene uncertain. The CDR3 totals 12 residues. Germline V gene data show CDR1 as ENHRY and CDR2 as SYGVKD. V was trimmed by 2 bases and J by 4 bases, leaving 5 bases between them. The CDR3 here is CAISELGETQYF. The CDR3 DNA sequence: TGTGCCATCAGTGAGCTAGGAGAGACCCAGTACTTC.

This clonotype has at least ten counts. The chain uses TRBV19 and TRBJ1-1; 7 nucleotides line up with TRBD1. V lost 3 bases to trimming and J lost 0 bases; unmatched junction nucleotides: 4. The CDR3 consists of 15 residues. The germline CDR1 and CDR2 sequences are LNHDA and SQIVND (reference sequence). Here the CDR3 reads CASSIRTGVNTEAFF. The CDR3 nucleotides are TGTGCCAGTAGTATCCGAACAGGGGTGAACACTGAAGCTTTCTTT.

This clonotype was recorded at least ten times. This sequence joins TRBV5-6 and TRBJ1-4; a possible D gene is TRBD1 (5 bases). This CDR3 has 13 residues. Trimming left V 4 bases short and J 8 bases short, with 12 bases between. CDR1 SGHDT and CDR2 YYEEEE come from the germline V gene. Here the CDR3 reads CASSPGVGEKLFF. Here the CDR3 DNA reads TGTGCCAGCAGCCCGGGGGTGGGGGAAAAACTGTTTTTT.

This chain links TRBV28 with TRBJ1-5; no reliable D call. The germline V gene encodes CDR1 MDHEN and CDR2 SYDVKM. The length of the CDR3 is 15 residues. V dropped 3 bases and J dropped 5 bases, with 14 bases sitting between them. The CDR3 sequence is CASSLAGALDQPQHF. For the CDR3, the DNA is TGTGCCAGCAGTTTGGCAGGTGCCCTGGATCAGCCCCAGCATTTT.

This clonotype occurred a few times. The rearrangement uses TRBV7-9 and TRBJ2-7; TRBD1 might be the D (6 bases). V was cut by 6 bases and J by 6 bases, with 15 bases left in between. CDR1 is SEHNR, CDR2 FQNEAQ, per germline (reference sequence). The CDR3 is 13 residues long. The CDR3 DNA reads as TGTGCCAGCAGTGTGGGACACGGTCTCGAGCAGTACTTC. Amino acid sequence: CASSVGHGLEQYF.

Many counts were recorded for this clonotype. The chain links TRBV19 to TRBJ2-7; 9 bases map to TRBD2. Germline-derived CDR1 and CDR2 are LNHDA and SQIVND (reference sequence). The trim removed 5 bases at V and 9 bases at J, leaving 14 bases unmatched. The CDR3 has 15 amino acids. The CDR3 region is CASSSKAGGGPGQYF. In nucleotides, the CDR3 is TGTGCCAGTAGTTCTAAAGCGGGAGGAGGCCCGGGGCAGTACTTC.

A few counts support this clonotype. The CDR3 loop reads CATSRDAGTADKETQYF. DNA for the CDR3: TGTGCCACCAGCAGAGATGCCGGGACAGCCGACAAAGAGACCCAGTACTTC. V is TRBV15 and J is TRBJ2-5, with 7 bases lining up with TRBD1. J gave up 3 bases and V 0 bases, and 10 bases lay outside the gene matches. CDR1 LNHNV and CDR2 YYDKDF come from the germline V gene (reference sequence). This CDR3 comprises 17 residues.

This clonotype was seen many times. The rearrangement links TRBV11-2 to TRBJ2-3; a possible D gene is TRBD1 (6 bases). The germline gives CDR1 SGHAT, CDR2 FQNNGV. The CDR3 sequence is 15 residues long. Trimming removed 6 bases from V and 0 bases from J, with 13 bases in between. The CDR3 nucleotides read TGTGCCAGCAGACGGCCGGGACATAGCACAGATACGCAGTATTTT. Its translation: CASRRPGHSTDTQYF.

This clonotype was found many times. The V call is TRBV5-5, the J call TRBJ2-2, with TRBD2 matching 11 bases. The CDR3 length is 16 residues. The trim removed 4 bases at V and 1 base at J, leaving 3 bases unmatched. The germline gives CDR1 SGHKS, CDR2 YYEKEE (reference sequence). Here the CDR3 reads CASSVGLAENTGELFF. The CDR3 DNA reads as TGTGCCAGCAGCGTGGGACTAGCGGAGAACACCGGGGAGCTGTTTTTT.

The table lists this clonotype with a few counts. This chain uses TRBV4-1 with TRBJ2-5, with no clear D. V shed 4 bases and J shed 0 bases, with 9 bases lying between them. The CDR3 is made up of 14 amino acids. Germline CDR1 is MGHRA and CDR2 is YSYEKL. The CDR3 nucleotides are TGCGCCAGCAGCCTTAGACACAACCAAGAGACCCAGTACTTC. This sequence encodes CASSLRHNQETQYF.

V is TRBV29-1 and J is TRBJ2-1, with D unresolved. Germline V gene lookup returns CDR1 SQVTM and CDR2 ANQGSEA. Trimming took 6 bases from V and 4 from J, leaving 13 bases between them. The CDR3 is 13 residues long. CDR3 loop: CSVDEEAYNEQFF. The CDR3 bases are TGCAGCGTGGACGAAGAGGCGTACAATGAGCAGTTCTTC.

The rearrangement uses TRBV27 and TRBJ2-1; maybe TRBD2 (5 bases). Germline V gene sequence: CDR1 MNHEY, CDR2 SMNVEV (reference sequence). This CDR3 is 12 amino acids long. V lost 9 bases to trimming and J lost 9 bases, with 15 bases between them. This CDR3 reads CASYGERREQFF. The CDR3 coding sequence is TGTGCCAGTTACGGGGAACGGCGTGAGCAGTTCTTC.

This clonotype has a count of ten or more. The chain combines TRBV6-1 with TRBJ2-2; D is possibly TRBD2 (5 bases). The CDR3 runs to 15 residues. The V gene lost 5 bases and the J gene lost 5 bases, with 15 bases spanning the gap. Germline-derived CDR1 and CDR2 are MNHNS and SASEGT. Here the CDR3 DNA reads TGTGCCAGCAGTTACGGACTGGGAGAAACCGGGGAGCTGTTTTTT. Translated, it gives CASSYGLGETGELFF.

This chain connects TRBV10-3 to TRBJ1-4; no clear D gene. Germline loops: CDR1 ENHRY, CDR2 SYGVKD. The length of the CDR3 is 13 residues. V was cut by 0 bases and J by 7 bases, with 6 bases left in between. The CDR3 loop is CAISESESEKLFF. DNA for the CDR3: TGTGCCATCAGTGAGTCGGAGTCTGAAAAACTGTTTTTT.

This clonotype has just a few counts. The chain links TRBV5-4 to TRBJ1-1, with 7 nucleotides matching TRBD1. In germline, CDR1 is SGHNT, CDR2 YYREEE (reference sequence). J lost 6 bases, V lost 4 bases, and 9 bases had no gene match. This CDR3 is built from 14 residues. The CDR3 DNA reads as TGTGCCAGCAGCCCACGACAGGGTGAGGCTGAAGCTTTCTTT. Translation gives CASSPRQGEAEAFF.

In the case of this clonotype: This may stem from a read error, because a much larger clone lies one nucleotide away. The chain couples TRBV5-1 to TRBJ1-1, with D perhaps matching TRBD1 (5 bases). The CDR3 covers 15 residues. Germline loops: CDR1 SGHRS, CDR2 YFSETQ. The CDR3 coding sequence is TGCGCCAGCAGCTTGGATCAGGGATGGGGCACTGACGCTTTCTTT. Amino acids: CASSLDQGWGTDAFF. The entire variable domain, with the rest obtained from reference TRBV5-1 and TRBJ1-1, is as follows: KAGVTQTPRYLIKTRGQQVTLSCSPISGHRSVSWYQQTPGQGLQFLFEYFSETQRNKGNFPGRFSGRQFSNSRSEMNVSTLELGDSALYLCASSLDQGWGTDAFFGQGTRLTVV.

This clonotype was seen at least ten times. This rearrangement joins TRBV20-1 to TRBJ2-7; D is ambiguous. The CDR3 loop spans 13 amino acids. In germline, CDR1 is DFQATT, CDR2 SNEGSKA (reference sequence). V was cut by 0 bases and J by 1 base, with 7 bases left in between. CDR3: CSARERSSYEQYF. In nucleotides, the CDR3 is TGCAGTGCTAGAGAGCGATCGTCCTACGAGCAGTACTTC.

The CDR3 DNA follows: TGTGCCAGCAGTCTGGACAGGGGGGATTCACCCCTCCACTTT. Its protein product is CASSLDRGDSPLHF. This chain joins TRBV27 and TRBJ1-6; TRBD1 agrees at 10 bases. The germline V gene has CDR1 MNHEY and CDR2 SMNVEV (reference sequence). This CDR3 comprises 14 residues. V was clipped by 5 bases and J by 8 bases; unmatched bases: 3.

CDR3 sequence reads: CSVVTSDTGELFF. CDR3 in DNA: TGCAGCGTTGTAACTAGCGACACCGGGGAGCTGTTTTTT. The chain uses TRBV29-1 and TRBJ2-2; TRBD2 matches 7 bases. The trim removed 4 bases at V and 3 bases at J, leaving 2 bases unmatched. Germline V gene data show CDR1 as SQVTM and CDR2 as ANQGSEA. The CDR3 has 13 amino acids.

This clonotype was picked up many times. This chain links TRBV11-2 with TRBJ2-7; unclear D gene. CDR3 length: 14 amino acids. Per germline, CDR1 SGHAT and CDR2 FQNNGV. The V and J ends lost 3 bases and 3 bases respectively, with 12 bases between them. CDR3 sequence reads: CASSLKLQFYEQYF. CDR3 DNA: TGTGCCAGCAGCTTGAAGCTTCAGTTCTACGAGCAGTACTTC.